Listed here are 15 T cell receptor beta chains from one sample, sequenced in a study of molecular identifiers for immune sequencing clone quantification. MiXCR, applied by TCRdb to the PCR reads, yields one record per CDR3 protein. The sample includes under 600,000 distinct CDR3 sequences, under 30% seen only once; the top ten take 0.76%. The sample taken for sequencing was naive CD8+ T cells from blood, with Jurkat cell RNA spiked in. Subset meaning: FACS-sorted CD8+CD4-CCR7+CD45RA+ naive T cells. These receptor sequences come from a human donor in good health. Some libraries in this study had Jurkat cell RNA spiked in.

This clonotype showed up just once. Possible read error: a much larger clone is one base away. This chain uses TRBV12-3 or TRBV12-4 with TRBJ2-3; 8 positions agree with TRBD2. Trimming at V came to 5 bases and at J to 2 bases, leaving 21 bases not matched to a gene. The CDR3 covers 20 residues. The chain's CDR3 is CASSTIPSLSGGRSTDTQYF. CDR3 coding DNA: TGTGCCAGCAGTACCATTCCCTCCCTAAGCGGGGGTAGATCCACAGATACGCAGTATTTT.

This clonotype came up many times. This chain connects TRBV7-9 to TRBJ1-1; D gene uncertain. Trimming pared 1 base from V and 1 base from J, leaving 7 bases between. CDR1 SEHNR and CDR2 FQNEAQ come from the germline V gene (reference sequence). This CDR3 spans 14 amino acids. CDR3 loop: CASSLVRPNTEAFF. The CDR3, as DNA: TGTGCCAGCAGCTTAGTAAGGCCGAACACTGAAGCTTTCTTT. Supplemented by reference TRBV7-9 and TRBJ1-1, the full variable domain reads DTGVSQNPRHKITKRGQNVTFRCDPISEHNRLYWYRQTLGQGPEFLTYFQNEAQLEKSRLLSDRFSAERPKGSFSTLEIQRTEQGDSAMYLCASSLVRPNTEAFFGQGTRLTVV.

The chain joins TRBV4-3 to TRBJ2-2; D is ambiguous. This CDR3 has 17 residues. V lost 0 bases and J 0 bases, leaving 11 bases between the germline ends. Germline V gives CDR1 LGHNA, CDR2 YSLEER. CDR3: CASSQDLGIANTGELFF. The CDR3 coding sequence is TGCGCCAGCAGCCAAGATTTAGGTATCGCGAACACCGGGGAGCTGTTTTTT.

About this clonotype itself: One junction end disagrees with the germline gene, perhaps due to a read error. This chain connects TRBV5-3 to TRBJ2-2; perhaps TRBD2 as D (6 bases). Being an ORF, TRBV5-3 has a function that is uncertain. The CDR3 covers 13 residues. The CDR3, as DNA: TGTGCCAGCAGCGATCCTACTCGCGGGGAGCTGTATTTT. This translates into CASSDPTRGELYF.

In regard to this clonotype: This sequence is one base from a far larger clone and is likely a read error. The chain links TRBV14 to TRBJ1-1, with D uncertain. Per germline, CDR1 SGHDN and CDR2 FVKESK. The CDR3 spans 12 residues. The CDR3 loop reads CASSQGNTEALF. CDR3 nucleotides: TGTGCCAGCAGCCAAGGGAACACTGAAGCTCTCTTT.

This clonotype was picked up one time. A much larger clone sits a single nucleotide away, making a read error possible. The chain couples TRBV20-1 to TRBJ2-3; 11 bases align to TRBD2. Germline loops: CDR1 DFQATT, CDR2 SNEGSKA (reference sequence). With V trimmed by 5 bases and J by 4 bases, 8 bases remained unmatched. This CDR3 contains 15 residues. The CDR3 reads CSASSGGILPDTQYF. The CDR3 DNA reads TGCAGTGCTTCTAGCGGGGGGATCCTCCCAGATACGCAGTATTTT.

Concerning this clonotype itself: One junction end does not reproduce the germline sequence, and a read error may be involved. The J gene is TRBJ2-6, the V gene TRBV28; D is perhaps TRBD1 or TRBD2 (5 bases each). Germline-derived CDR1 and CDR2 are MDHEN and SYDVKM. The CDR3 is 15 amino acids. CDR3 amino acids: CASSFGRSGATVLTF. CDR3 DNA sequence: TGTGCCAGCAGTTTCGGTAGGTCCGGGGCCACCGTCCTGACTTTC.

This clonotype appeared a single time. With a much larger clone just one base away, this may be a read error. The chain carries TRBV20-1 and TRBJ2-3, with D perhaps matching TRBD1 (5 bases). Germline V CDR1 and CDR2: DFQATT, SNEGSKA (reference sequence). This CDR3 comprises 19 residues. Here the CDR3 DNA reads TGCAGTGCTAGAGATCTTGGGGCTACAACCTCTATCGGCACAGATACGCGGTATTTT. Translation gives CSARDLGATTSIGTDTRYF.

This clonotype was recorded a few times. The rearrangement joins TRBV7-9 to TRBJ2-2; 9 nucleotides line up with TRBD2. V lost 4 bases and J lost 8; bases outside the gene matches: 11. Looked up from germline, CDR1 is SEHNR and CDR2 is FQNEAQ (reference sequence). The CDR3 is made up of 16 amino acids. CDR3 residues: CASSSLGGRARGELFF. The CDR3 DNA reads TGTGCCAGCAGCTCCCTCGGCGGGAGGGCCAGGGGGGAGCTGTTTTTT.

The V call is TRBV5-6, the J call TRBJ1-1; D is ambiguous. V was pared by 3 bases and J by 1 base, with 7 bases between. Germline assignment: CDR1 SGHDT and CDR2 YYEEEE. This CDR3 is built from 13 residues. This chain's CDR3 is CASSWWANTEAFF. DNA for the CDR3: TGTGCCAGCAGCTGGTGGGCGAACACTGAAGCTTTCTTT.

V is TRBV3-1 and J is TRBJ2-3, with D perhaps TRBD1 (6 bases). Trimming shortened V by 4 bases and J by 3 bases, and 14 bases separated the two germline ends. The CDR3 contains 15 residues. CDR1 LGHDT and CDR2 YNNKEL come from the germline V gene (reference sequence). The CDR3 DNA reads TGTGCCAGCAGCCTAACAGGGATACTGACAGATACGCAGTATTTT. It codes for CASSLTGILTDTQYF.

This clonotype was recorded many times. An end of the junction differs from the germline gene, which may be a read error. This chain connects TRBV11-2 to TRBJ2-3; D gene uncertain. CDR1 is SGHAT and CDR2 is FQNNGV in the germline V gene. The CDR3 runs to 13 residues. The CDR3 bases are TGCGCCAGCAGCTCCCTTAGCACAGATACGCAGTATTTT. This translates into CASSSLSTDTQYF.

This clonotype was recorded once. This chain links TRBV7-6 with TRBJ2-2; D may be TRBD1 (5 bases). This CDR3 has 14 amino acids. Germline V CDR1 and CDR2: SGHVS, FNYEAQ. The V end was cut by 0 bases, the J end by 7 bases, with 9 bases between. CDR3 in amino acids: CASSLARADGELFF. DNA of the CDR3: TGTGCCAGCAGCTTAGCCAGGGCCGACGGGGAGCTGTTTTTT.

The sample holds many counts of this clonotype. The CDR3 sequence is CASREDRGVGETQYF. The CDR3, as DNA: TGTGCCAGCCGGGAGGACAGGGGGGTAGGAGAGACCCAGTACTTC. The chain employs TRBV12-3 or TRBV12-4 and TRBJ2-5; 10 positions agree with TRBD1. J lost 4 bases, V lost 8 bases, and 10 bases had no gene match. The CDR3 sequence is 15 residues long.

This clonotype was observed a few times. This chain uses TRBV7-9 with TRBJ2-1, with D perhaps matching TRBD2 (5 bases). V shed 5 bases and J shed 5 bases, with 16 bases lying between them. The length of the CDR3 is 15 residues. Germline-derived CDR1 and CDR2 are SEHNR and FQNEAQ (reference sequence). The CDR3 reads CASSPRTRGHNEQFF. DNA of the CDR3: TGTGCCAGCAGCCCCCGAACCCGGGGTCACAATGAGCAGTTCTTC. Looking up the rest from reference TRBV7-9 and TRBJ2-1 gives the full variable domain: DTGVSQNPRHKITKRGQNVTFRCDPISEHNRLYWYRQTLGQGPEFLTYFQNEAQLEKSRLLSDRFSAERPKGSFSTLEIQRTEQGDSAMYLCASSPRTRGHNEQFFGPGTRLTVL.